This T cell receptor (beta chain) was recovered during a study of T cells in women clearing cervical HPV infection. Study information: HLA type could not be excluded as a confounder.

Libraries were prepared by immunoSEQ multiplex PCR; TCRdb keeps only in-frame clonotypes and omits some of them. The table lists tens of thousands of clones. Of note for this clone: The read terminates 3 residues before the CDR3 end, so the remaining end is supplied by the germline J gene.

J lost 0 bases, V lost 6 bases, and 3 bases had no gene match. This CDR3 comprises 16 residues. Germline-derived CDR1 and CDR2 are MNHEY and SVGEGT. The TCR sequence derives from a woman between 18 and 70 years old with a cervical HPV16 infection that either progressed to CIN3+ or cleared (not recorded which). V and J are TRBV6-2 or TRBV6-3 and TRBJ2-2; 11 positions agree with TRBD2. The sequenced sample consisted of blood buffy coat. The part of the CDR3 DNA that was read is TGTGCCAGCAGGAGTAGCGGGGGGGCGAACACCGGGGAG. As protein: CASRSSGGANTGE. The full CDR3 sequence reads CASRSSGGANTGELFF.